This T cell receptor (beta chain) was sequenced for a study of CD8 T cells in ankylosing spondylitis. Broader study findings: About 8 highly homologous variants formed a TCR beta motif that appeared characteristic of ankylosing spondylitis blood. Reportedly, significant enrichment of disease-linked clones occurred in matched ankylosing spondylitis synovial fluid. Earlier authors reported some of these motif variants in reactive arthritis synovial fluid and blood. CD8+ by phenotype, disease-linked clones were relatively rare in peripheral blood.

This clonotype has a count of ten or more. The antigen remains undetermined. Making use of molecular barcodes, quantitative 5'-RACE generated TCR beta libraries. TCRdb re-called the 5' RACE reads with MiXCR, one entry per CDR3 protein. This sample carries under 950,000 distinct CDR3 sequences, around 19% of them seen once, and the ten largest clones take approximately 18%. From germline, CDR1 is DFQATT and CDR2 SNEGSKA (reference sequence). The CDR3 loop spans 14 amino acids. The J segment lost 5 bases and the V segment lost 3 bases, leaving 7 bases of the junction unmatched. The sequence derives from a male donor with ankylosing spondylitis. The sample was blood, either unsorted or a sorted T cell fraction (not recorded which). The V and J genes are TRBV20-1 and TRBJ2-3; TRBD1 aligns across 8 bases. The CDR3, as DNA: TGCAGTGCTAGTGGCAGGGGGCGAGGAGATACGCAGTATTTT. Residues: CSASGRGRGDTQYF.